This T cell receptor beta chain was captured by sequencing in a study of human T cells and chemical hapten exposure. Looking at the study overall: Upper back patch tests used 0.01% DPC, scored after 6 days.

Germline CDR1 DFQATT, CDR2 SNEGSKA (reference sequence). The CDR3 is 16 amino acids. V dropped 1 base and J dropped 15; count of bases not matched to a gene: 18. This clonotype was seen more than once but under ten times. Its antigen remains unidentified. In the source study's methods: Sampled TCR counts reached a median of around 94,000 per sample, with values ranging from about 23,224 to 700,000. TCRdb redid the calling of the RACE reads with MiXCR, one entry per CDR3 protein. The V and J calls come from TCRdb's annotation, not from the publication. Of 60,000 or so distinct CDR3 sequences in the sample, more than 9% were seen once. General study results and limits: More PT1 expanded TCRs went with higher patch test scores.

The time point denotes: pre-sensitization, week 0. Treatment here: therapeutic diphenylcyclopropenone sensitization with weekly scalp DPC. Unfractionated whole blood served as the source for total RNA extraction. The V call is TRBV20-1, the J call TRBJ2-1; TRBD2 matches 10 bases. The sequence derives from a man aged 40-49 years with alopecia areata. Some clones in this sample may be carry-over from other donors' samples. This specimen consisted of whole blood, obtained in connection with sensitization to the hapten diphenylcyclopropenone (DPC). CDR3 sequence reads: CSARAGSSGSARIGFF. The CDR3 DNA is TGCAGTGCTAGAGCCGGATCTAGCGGGAGCGCTCGGATAGGGTTCTTC.